This TCR beta chain was sequenced during a study of blood T cell repertoires in COVID-19. Overall study context: Acute and convalescent COVID-19 specimens originated in the United States, Italy and Spain. PBMCs, B-cell-depleted T cells, or T cells provided the cDNA or gDNA that made up the material.

The CDR3 loop spans 13 amino acids. Deletions cut 1 base from V and 8 bases from J, with 9 bases between. Germline CDR1 is SEHNR and CDR2 is FQNEAQ (reference sequence). Original data processing: For nucleated cells, counts were estimated from reference gene primer amplification. Assay used: immunoSEQ multiplex PCR; TCRdb lists only in-frame clones, some missing. V and J calls and clone size are given by that table; D and trimming were obtained from the DNA. The data contain under 85,000 clones, 70% to 85% of them singletons. Enrolment of Seattle patients took place during active infection, and they were followed longitudinally.

Sample: peripheral blood. The TCR originated in a man aged 45-60 years with COVID-19, enrolled during active disease. This chain joins TRBV7-9 and TRBJ2-4; D unclear. CDR3: CASSLETWHIQYF. CDR3 bases: TGTGCCAGCAGCTTAGAAACCTGGCACATTCAGTACTTC.